This entry lists 27 T cell receptor beta chains sequenced from one sample in a study of blood T cell repertoires in COVID-19. TCRdb's table, derived via immunoSEQ multiplex PCR, lists solely in-frame clones and lacks some. This sample carries 120,000 or so clones, about four fifths of them seen once, and the ten largest clones take 2.3%. The sample comprised peripheral blood. All receptors derive from a man aged 70-80 years with acute or convalescent COVID-19.

J is TRBJ1-6 and V is TRBV2; TRBD1 matches 8 bases. With 6 bases clipped from V and 8 bases from J, the junction kept 9 bases outside the gene matches. Looked up from germline, CDR1 is SNHLY and CDR2 is FYNNEI. This CDR3 is built from 15 residues. The CDR3 loop reads CASRTTQGADSPLHF. In nucleotides, the CDR3 is TGTGCCAGCAGGACTACCCAGGGGGCGGATTCACCCCTCCACTTT.

V is TRBV7-9 and J is TRBJ1-3; 8 bases are shared with TRBD1. V gave up 1 base and J gave up 1 base; unmatched junction bases: 3. The CDR3 runs 16 residues. The V gene's germline CDR1 is SEHNR and CDR2 FQNEAQ (reference sequence). CDR3 DNA sequence: TGTGCCAGCAGCTTAGGGCAGGGGGCGTCTGGAAACACCATATATTTT. Protein product: CASSLGQGASGNTIYF.

The V call is TRBV12-3 or TRBV12-4, the J call TRBJ1-1; tentatively, D is TRBD1 (6 bases). V was shortened by 8 bases and J by 11 bases, with 21 bases between the two germline ends. CDR3 length: 13 residues. CDR3 sequence (DNA): TGTGCCAGCGGAAATACAGGGTCGTTAGGTGCTTTCTTT. It translates to CASGNTGSLGAFF.

The sample holds a few counts of this clone. The chain has TRBV7-2 and TRBJ1-5; a weak D match, TRBD1 (5 bases). Trimming removed 1 base from V and 7 bases from J, with 14 bases in between. Germline values: CDR1 SGHTA, CDR2 FQGNSA. The CDR3 is 15 amino acids. CDR3 amino acids: CASSLGPGDLQPQHF. As DNA, the CDR3 is TGTGCCAGCAGCTTAGGCCCGGGGGACTTACAGCCCCAGCATTTT.

This sequence joins TRBV4-1 and TRBJ2-1; 14 nucleotides line up with TRBD2. V lost 1 base to trimming and J lost 5 bases; unmatched junction nucleotides: 4. From germline, CDR1 is MGHRA and CDR2 YSYEKL. The CDR3 is 17 amino acids. CDR3 in amino acids: CASSQGLAGGIHNEQFF. CDR3 coding DNA: TGCGCCAGCAGCCAAGGACTAGCGGGGGGGATACACAATGAGCAGTTCTTC.

As regards this clone: This specimen includes other DNA sequences encoding the same CDR3. This chain joins TRBV6-1 and TRBJ1-1; no definite D call. Trimming took off 2 bases at V and 1 base at J, with 5 bases between the two ends. The germline V gene has CDR1 MNHNS and CDR2 SASEGT. The CDR3 covers 13 residues. In DNA form, the CDR3 reads TGTGCCAGCAGTGAAACTGGGAACACTGAAGCTTTCTTT. This translates into CASSETGNTEAFF.

The V gene is TRBV19, the J gene TRBJ2-5; 12 bases agree with TRBD2. CDR3 length equals 16 residues. Germline V CDR1 and CDR2: LNHDA, SQIVND (reference sequence). V shed 4 bases, J shed 1 base, and the junction held 4 bases outside the gene matches. This CDR3 reads CASSTGLAGTQETQYF. DNA for the CDR3: TGTGCCAGTAGTACCGGACTAGCGGGGACCCAAGAGACCCAGTACTTC.

The chain employs TRBV5-1 and TRBJ2-2, with D maybe TRBD2 (6 bases). The V end lost 0 bases, the J end lost 6 bases, and 9 bases lay between the germline ends. Germline lookup yields CDR1 SGHRS and CDR2 YFSETQ. There are 14 residues in the CDR3. The CDR3 loop is CASSLAGEAGELFF. In nucleotides, the CDR3 is TGCGCCAGCAGCTTGGCGGGGGAAGCCGGGGAGCTGTTTTTT.

The table lists this clone with a count of one. The J gene is TRBJ1-2, the V gene TRBV4-3, with D tentatively TRBD1 (6 bases). The V end lost 0 bases, the J end lost 0 bases, and 11 bases lay between the germline ends. This CDR3 has 16 residues. Germline-derived CDR1 and CDR2 are LGHNA and YSLEER. DNA for the CDR3: TGCGCCAGCAGCCAAGAGGGACACAGAGCTAACTATGGCTACACCTTC. Its protein is CASSQEGHRANYGYTF.

This clone was observed once. The CDR3 spells CASTSLWQDKETQYF. CDR3 sequence (DNA): TGTGCCAGCACCTCTTTGTGGCAAGACAAGGAGACCCAGTACTTC. The rearrangement links TRBV25-1 to TRBJ2-5, with unresolved D. This CDR3 contains 15 residues. The germline CDR1 and CDR2 sequences are MGHDK and SYGVNS. V lost 7 bases to trimming and J lost 5 bases, with 20 bases between them.

The gene calls are TRBV10-3 and TRBJ1-2, with TRBD1 identical over 7 bases. V trimming: 11 bases; J trimming: 1 base; junction bases outside the gene matches: 7. CDR3 length: 13 residues. Germline V CDR1 and CDR2: ENHRY, SYGVKD. The CDR3 bases are TGTGCCGCGTCAGGGGGTAATAACTATGGCTACACCTTC. Translated, it gives CAASGGNNYGYTF.

This chain connects TRBV7-8 to TRBJ2-5; D possibly corresponds to TRBD2 (5 bases). Trimming removed 1 base at V and 4 bases at J, with 22 bases between. Germline CDR1 is SGHVS and CDR2 is FQNEAQ. This CDR3 is built from 18 residues. CDR3 sequence: CASSLDYEGGLWVETQYF. As DNA, the CDR3 is TGTGCCAGCAGCTTAGATTATGAGGGTGGACTTTGGGTAGAGACCCAGTACTTC.

The J gene is TRBJ2-6, the V gene TRBV4-2; 10 positions agree with TRBD1. This CDR3 spans 18 amino acids. Looked up from germline, CDR1 is LGHNA and CDR2 is YNFKEQ. The V gene end was trimmed by 2 bases and the J gene end by 2 bases; junction bases not matched to a gene: 6. CDR3 bases: TGTGCCAGCAGCCAATCCGGGACAGGGGTTACTGGGGCCAACGTCCTGACTTTC. It yields the protein CASSQSGTGVTGANVLTF.

The V gene is TRBV5-1, the J gene TRBJ1-6, with TRBD1 identical over 8 bases. Germline V gives CDR1 SGHRS, CDR2 YFSETQ. V lost 4 bases, J lost 7 bases, and 16 bases stayed unmatched. This CDR3 comprises 18 residues. This CDR3 reads CASSPVTLGTGGNSPLHF. Written as DNA, the CDR3 is TGCGCCAGCAGCCCCGTTACGCTAGGGACAGGAGGAAATTCACCCCTCCACTTT. The variable domain in full, with the rest retrieved from reference TRBV5-1 and TRBJ1-6, is KAGVTQTPRYLIKTRGQQVTLSCSPISGHRSVSWYQQTPGQGLQFLFEYFSETQRNKGNFPGRFSGRQFSNSRSEMNVSTLELGDSALYLCASSPVTLGTGGNSPLHFGNGTRLTVT.

With regard to this clone: It is unclear where the CDR3 begins or ends on the DNA, so no DNA is shown, and the CDR3 is as TCRdb lists it. The chain is built from TRBV11-2 and TRBJ1-1; TRBD1, as called in the table, went unchecked against the DNA. Germline CDR1 SGHAT, CDR2 FQNNGV. A total of 14 residues make up the CDR3, ends included. The CDR3 sequence: CASSLFGPGTEAFF.

This clone was counted only a few times. This chain joins TRBV6-5 and TRBJ2-1; TRBD2 matches at 7 bases. Germline V CDR1 and CDR2: MNHEY, SVGAGI. The V segment lost 2 bases and the J segment 2 bases; nucleotides outside the gene matches: 3. This CDR3 is built from 15 residues. The CDR3 region has the DNA TGTGCCAGCAGTTACGGCGGGGGAACCTACAATGAGCAGTTCTTC. Protein: CASSYGGGTYNEQFF.

The V gene is TRBV19, the J gene TRBJ2-1; 12 bases map to TRBD2. Per germline, CDR1 LNHDA and CDR2 SQIVND (reference sequence). The V gene end was trimmed by 1 base and the J gene end by 9 bases; junction bases not matched to a gene: 7. This CDR3 is 16 amino acids long. In DNA, the CDR3 is TGTGCCAGTAGTATAGGACTAGCGGGGGTTCGTGGTGAGCAGTTCTTC. This translates into CASSIGLAGVRGEQFF.

This chain links TRBV6-5 with TRBJ1-2; 8 bases map to TRBD1. CDR3 length equals 13 residues. The V and J ends lost 6 bases and 5 bases, in that order; junction bases with no gene match: 5. Germline V gives CDR1 MNHEY, CDR2 SVGAGI. The DNA of the CDR3 is TGTGCCAGCAGGCTCGACAGGGGTTATGGCTACACCTTC. It translates to CASRLDRGYGYTF.

This chain uses TRBV18 with TRBJ1-1; D remains unclear. The CDR3 runs 13 residues. The V and J ends lost 2 bases and 1 base respectively, with 5 bases between them. Germline V gene sequence: CDR1 KGHSH, CDR2 LQKENI. CDR3 residues: CASSPNKNTEAFF. The CDR3, as DNA: TGTGCCAGCTCACCAAACAAGAACACTGAAGCTTTCTTT.

CDR3: CASSLGSGYEQYF. The CDR3 DNA reads TGCGCCAGCAGCTTGGGGTCAGGTTACGAGCAGTACTTC. The V gene is TRBV5-1, the J gene TRBJ2-7; D is undetermined. Germline CDR1 is SGHRS and CDR2 is YFSETQ. V was cut by 0 bases and J by 4 bases, with 8 bases left in between. The CDR3 sequence is 13 residues long.

J is TRBJ1-5 and V is TRBV1. TRBV1 is classified as a pseudogene. This CDR3 spans 17 amino acids. CDR3 DNA: TGCACCAGCAGCCACCCTTCCGGCGGGTATCACAATCAGCCCCAGCATTTT. This encodes CTSSHPSGGYHNQPQHF.

The chain is built from TRBV10-3 and TRBJ2-1; D gene unclear. The CDR3 covers 11 residues. Germline V gene sequence: CDR1 ENHRY, CDR2 SYGVKD. V was shortened by 5 bases and J by 7 bases, with 6 bases between the two germline ends. CDR3 coding DNA: TGTGCCATCAGTTGGGCGAATGAGCAGTTCTTC. Its protein product is CAISWANEQFF.

This clone has only one observation. The V gene is TRBV2, the J gene TRBJ1-1, with D uncertain. The CDR3 sequence is 14 residues long. CDR1 and CDR2 (germline): SNHLY, FYNNEI. With 6 bases removed from V and 6 bases from J, the gap between germline ends came to 17 bases. In nucleotides, the CDR3 is TGTGCCAGCAGCCCACTTGCGGAAAACCCTGAAGCTTTCTTT. Translation: CASSPLAENPEAFF.

This clone occurred once. The V call is TRBV3-1 (or the pseudogene TRBV3-2), the J call TRBJ2-1, with 12 bases identical to TRBD1. Germline CDR1 is LGHDT and CDR2 is YNNKEL (reference sequence). The CDR3 is 18 residues long. V dropped 3 bases and J dropped 4; count of bases not matched to a gene: 10. The CDR3 sequence is CASSQRDRGRTQYNEQFF. The CDR3 DNA reads TGTGCCAGCAGCCAGAGGGACAGGGGGCGAACCCAATACAATGAGCAGTTCTTC.

Many counts were recorded for this clone. V gene TRBV9 combines with J gene TRBJ2-2; a possible D gene is TRBD1 (5 bases). The ends were cut back, 4 bases at V and 1 base at J, with 11 bases in the middle. The CDR3 loop spans 15 amino acids. CDR1 and CDR2 (germline): SGDLS, YYNGEE. The chain's CDR3 is CASSPFDRNTGELFF. In nucleotides, the CDR3 is TGTGCCAGCAGCCCCTTCGACAGGAACACCGGGGAGCTGTTTTTT.

This clone has only a few counts. The genes are TRBV27 and TRBJ1-5, with TRBD1 matching 9 bases. The CDR3 spans 14 residues. Germline-derived CDR1 and CDR2 are MNHEY and SMNVEV (reference sequence). Unmatched junction bases numbered 2, after V lost 4 bases and J lost 4 bases. The CDR3 DNA sequence: TGTGCCAGCAGTTACGGGACAGGGAATCAGCCCCAGCATTTT. Its translation: CASSYGTGNQPQHF.

The J gene is TRBJ1-1, the V gene TRBV4-3; no reliable D call. CDR3 length: 13 residues. V was cut by 5 bases and J by 3 bases, with 10 bases left in between. Germline assignment: CDR1 LGHNA and CDR2 YSLEER. As DNA, the CDR3 is TGCGCCAGCAGCTTATCGGTAGACACTGAAGCTTTCTTT. This sequence encodes CASSLSVDTEAFF.